There are a few counts of the clone carrying this TCR beta chain. Its antigen is not known. The CDR3 contains 16 residues. Trimming stripped 4 bases from V and 1 base from J, with 14 bases between. Notes on the study in general: Greatest tumor Treg TCR overlap was with tumor naive CD4+ cells.

Semi-nested PCR with Nested Universal Primer A followed constant-region reverse priming of full-length variable regions. Each CDR3 protein gets one entry after TCRdb re-called the 5' RACE reads with MiXCR. Counted here are nearly 55,000 distinct CDR3 sequences, approximately 24% occurring once; the ten biggest clones make up roughly 3.1%. The TCR comes from a female donor with breast cancer. The V and J genes are TRBV12-3 or TRBV12-4 and TRBJ1-5; possible D gene TRBD1, 5 bases. The sequencing sample was made of tumor-infiltrating naive CD4+ T cells sorted from the breast tumor. Noted subset: naive CD4+ T cells, CD4+CD45RA+CD25-. For the CDR3, the DNA is TGTGCCAGCAGTTCTGGGACGCTCCAAAGCAATCAGCCCCAGCATTTT. This gives the protein CASSSGTLQSNQPQHF.